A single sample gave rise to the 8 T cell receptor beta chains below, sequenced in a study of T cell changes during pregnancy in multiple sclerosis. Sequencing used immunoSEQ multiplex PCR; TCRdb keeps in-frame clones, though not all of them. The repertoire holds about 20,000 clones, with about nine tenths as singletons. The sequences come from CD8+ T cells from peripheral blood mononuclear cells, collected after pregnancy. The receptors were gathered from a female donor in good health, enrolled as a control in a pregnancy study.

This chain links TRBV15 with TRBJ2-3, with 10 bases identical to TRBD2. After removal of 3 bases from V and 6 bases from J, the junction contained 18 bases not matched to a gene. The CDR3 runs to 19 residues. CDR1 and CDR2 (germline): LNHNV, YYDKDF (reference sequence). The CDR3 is CATSRDRGPSGGMLDTQYF. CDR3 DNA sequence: TGTGCCACCAGCAGGGACCGGGGCCCTAGCGGGGGAATGTTGGATACGCAGTATTTT.

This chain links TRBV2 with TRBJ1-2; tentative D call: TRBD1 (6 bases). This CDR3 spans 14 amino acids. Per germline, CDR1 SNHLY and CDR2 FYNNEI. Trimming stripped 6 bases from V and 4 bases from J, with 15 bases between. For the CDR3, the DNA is TGTGCCAGCAGCCATCGGGAGGGGGTCTATGGCTACACCTTC. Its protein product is CASSHREGVYGYTF.

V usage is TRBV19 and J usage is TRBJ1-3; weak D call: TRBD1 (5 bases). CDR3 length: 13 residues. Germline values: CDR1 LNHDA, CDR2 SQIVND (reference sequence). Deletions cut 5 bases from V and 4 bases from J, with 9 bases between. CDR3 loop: CASSSRAGNTIYF. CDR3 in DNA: TGTGCCAGTAGTTCCAGGGCAGGAAACACCATATATTTT.

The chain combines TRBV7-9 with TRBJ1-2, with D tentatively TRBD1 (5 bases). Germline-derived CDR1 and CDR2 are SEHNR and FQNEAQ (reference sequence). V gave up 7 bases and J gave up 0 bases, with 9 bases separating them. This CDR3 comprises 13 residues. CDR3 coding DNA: TGTGCCAGCAACGCGGGGCCTAACTATGGCTACACCTTC. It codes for CASNAGPNYGYTF.

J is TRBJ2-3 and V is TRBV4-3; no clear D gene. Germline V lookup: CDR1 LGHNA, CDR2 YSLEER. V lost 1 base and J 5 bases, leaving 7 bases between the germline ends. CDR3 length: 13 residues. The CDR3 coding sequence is TGCGCCAGCAGCCAAGTTGAGGAAGATACGCAGTATTTT. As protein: CASSQVEEDTQYF.

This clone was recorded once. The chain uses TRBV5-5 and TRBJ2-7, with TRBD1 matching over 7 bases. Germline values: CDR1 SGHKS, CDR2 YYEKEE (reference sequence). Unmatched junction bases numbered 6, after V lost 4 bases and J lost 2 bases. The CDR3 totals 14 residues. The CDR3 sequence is CASSPGTATYEQYF. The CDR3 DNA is TGTGCCAGCAGCCCCGGGACAGCCACCTACGAGCAGTACTTC. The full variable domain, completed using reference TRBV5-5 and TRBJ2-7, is DAGVTQSPTHLIKTRGQQVTLRCSPISGHKSVSWYQQVLGQGPQFIFQYYEKEERGRGNFPDRFSARQFPNYSSELNVNALLLGDSALYLCASSPGTATYEQYFGPGTRLTVT.

The CDR3 coding sequence is TGTGCCAGCTCACCACCGGGCCAGAACTACGAGCAGTACTTC. This gives the protein CASSPPGQNYEQYF. J is TRBJ2-7 and V is TRBV18, with D unclear. Germline V CDR1 and CDR2: KGHSH, LQKENI. Between the trimmed V and J ends, which lost 0 bases and 3 bases, there was a span of 9 bases. The CDR3 contains 14 residues.

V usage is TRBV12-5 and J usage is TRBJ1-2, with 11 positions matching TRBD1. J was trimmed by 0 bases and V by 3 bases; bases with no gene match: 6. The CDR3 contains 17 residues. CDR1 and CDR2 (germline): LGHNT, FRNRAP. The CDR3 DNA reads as TGTGCTAGTGGTTTCGCGGGGACAGGGGGACCTAACTATGGCTACACCTTC. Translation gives CASGFAGTGGPNYGYTF.